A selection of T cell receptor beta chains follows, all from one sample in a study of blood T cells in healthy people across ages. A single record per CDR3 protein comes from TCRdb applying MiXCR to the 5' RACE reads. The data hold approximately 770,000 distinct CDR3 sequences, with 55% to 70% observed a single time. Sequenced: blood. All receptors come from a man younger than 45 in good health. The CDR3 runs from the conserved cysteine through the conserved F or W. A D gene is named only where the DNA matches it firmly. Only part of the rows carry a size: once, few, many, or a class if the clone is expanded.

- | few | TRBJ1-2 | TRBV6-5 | TGTGCCAGCAGTTACTACGGAAAAGGCCAGTACTATGGCTACACCTTC | CASSYYGKGQYYGYTF
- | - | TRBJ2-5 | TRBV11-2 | TGTGCCAGCAGCTTAACAGGACCAGAGACCCAGTACTTC | CASSLTGPETQYF
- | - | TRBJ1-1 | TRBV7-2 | TGTGCCAGCAGCTCTAGGGGGGGTGAAGCTTTCTTT | CASSSRGGEAFF
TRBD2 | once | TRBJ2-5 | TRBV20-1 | TGCAGTGCCGCGAAAGATGTATCCCTGCGGGGGGAGACCCAGTACTTC | CSAAKDVSLRGETQYF
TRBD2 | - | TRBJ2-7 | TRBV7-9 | TGTGCCAGCAGCTTACAAACTAGCGGGGGTAACTACGAGCAGTACTTC | CASSLQTSGGNYEQYF
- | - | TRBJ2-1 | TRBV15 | TGTGCCACCAGCAGAGATTCCCCAGGGACTGACGTGGGGGCGTTCTACAATGAGCAGTTCTTC | CATSRDSPGTDVGAFYNEQFF
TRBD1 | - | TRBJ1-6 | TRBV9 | TGTGCCAGCAGCGTAGGGGACAGAAATTCACCCCTCCACTTT | CASSVGDRNSPLHF
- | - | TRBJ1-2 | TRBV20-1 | TGCAGTGCTAGGACTAGTACTAACTATGGCTACACCTTC | CSARTSTNYGYTF
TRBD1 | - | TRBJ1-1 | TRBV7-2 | TGTGCCAGCAGCTCCCAGGACAGGGACACTGAAGCTTTCTTT | CASSSQDRDTEAFF
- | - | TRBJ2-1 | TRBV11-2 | TGTGCCAGCAGCTTAGCCCTTAGCACTTACAATGAGCAGTTCTTC | CASSLALSTYNEQFF
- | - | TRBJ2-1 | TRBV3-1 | TGTGCCAGCAGCTCCACCCCGGGCTCCTACAATGAGCAGTTCTTC | CASSSTPGSYNEQFF
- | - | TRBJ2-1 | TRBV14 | TGTGCCAGCAGCAACGTAGGGTACAATGAGCAGTTCTTC | CASSNVGYNEQFF
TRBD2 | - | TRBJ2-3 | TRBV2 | TGTGCCAGCAGTGGGACTAGCGGGGGCACAGATACGCAGTATTTT | CASSGTSGGTDTQYF
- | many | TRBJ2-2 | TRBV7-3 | TGTGCCAGCAGCCCGAACACCGGGGAGCTGTTTTTT | CASSPNTGELFF
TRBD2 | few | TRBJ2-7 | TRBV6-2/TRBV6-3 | TGTGCCACCAGACGGGGCGGGAGCAACGAGCAGTACTTC | CATRRGGSNEQYF
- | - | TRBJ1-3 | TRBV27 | TGTGCCAGCAGATTGAGCTCTGGAAACACCATATATTTT | CASRLSSGNTIYF
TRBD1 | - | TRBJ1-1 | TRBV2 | TGTGCCAGCAGTAGCTGGACAGGGGGCGTAGAAGCTTTCTTT | CASSSWTGGVEAFF